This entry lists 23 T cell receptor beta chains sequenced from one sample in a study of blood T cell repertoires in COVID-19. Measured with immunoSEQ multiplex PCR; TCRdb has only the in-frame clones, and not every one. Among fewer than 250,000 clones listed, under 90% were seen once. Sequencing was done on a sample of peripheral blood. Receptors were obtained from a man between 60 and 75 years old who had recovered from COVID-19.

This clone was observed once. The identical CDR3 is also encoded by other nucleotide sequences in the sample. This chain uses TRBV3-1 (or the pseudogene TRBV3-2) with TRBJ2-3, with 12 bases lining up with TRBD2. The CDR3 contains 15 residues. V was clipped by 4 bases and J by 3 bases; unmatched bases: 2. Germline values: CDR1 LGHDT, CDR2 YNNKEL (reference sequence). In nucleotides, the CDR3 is TGTGCCAGCAGCCTGACTAGCGGGAGTACAGATACGCAGTATTTT. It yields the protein CASSLTSGSTDTQYF.

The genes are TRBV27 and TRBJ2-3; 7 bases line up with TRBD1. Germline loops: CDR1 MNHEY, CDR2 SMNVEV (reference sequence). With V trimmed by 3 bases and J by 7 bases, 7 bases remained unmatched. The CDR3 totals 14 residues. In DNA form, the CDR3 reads TGTGCCAGCAGTTTCACAGGGGCGTCGAATACGCAGTATTTT. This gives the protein CASSFTGASNTQYF.

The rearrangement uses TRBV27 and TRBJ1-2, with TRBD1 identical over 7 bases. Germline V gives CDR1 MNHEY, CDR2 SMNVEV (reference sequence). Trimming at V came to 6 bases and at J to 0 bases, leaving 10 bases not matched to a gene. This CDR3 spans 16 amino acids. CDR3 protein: CASRPLTGTANYGYTF. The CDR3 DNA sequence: TGTGCCAGCAGGCCGTTAACCGGGACAGCTAACTATGGCTACACCTTC.

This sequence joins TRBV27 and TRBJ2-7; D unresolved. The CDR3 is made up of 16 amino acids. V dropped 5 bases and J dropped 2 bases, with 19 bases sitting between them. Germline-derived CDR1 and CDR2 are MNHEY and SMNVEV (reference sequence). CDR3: CASSRKVGASTYEQYF. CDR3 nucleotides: TGTGCCAGCAGTCGAAAGGTGGGCGCGTCCACCTACGAGCAGTACTTC.

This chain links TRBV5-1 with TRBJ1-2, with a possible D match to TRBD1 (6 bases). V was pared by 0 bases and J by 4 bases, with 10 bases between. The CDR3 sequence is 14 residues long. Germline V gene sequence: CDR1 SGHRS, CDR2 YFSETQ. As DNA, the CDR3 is TGCGCCAGCAGCTTGGGGGGACAATCCTATGGCTACACCTTC. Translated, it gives CASSLGGQSYGYTF. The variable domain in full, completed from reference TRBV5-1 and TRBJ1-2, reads KAGVTQTPRYLIKTRGQQVTLSCSPISGHRSVSWYQQTPGQGLQFLFEYFSETQRNKGNFPGRFSGRQFSNSRSEMNVSTLELGDSALYLCASSLGGQSYGYTFGSGTRLTVV.

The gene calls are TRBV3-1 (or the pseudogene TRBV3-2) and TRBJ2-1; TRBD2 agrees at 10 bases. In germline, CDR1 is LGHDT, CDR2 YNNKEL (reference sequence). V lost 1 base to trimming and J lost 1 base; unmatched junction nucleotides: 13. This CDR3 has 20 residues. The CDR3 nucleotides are TGTGCCAGCAGCCAAGGGGTCGCGTCTAGCGGGAGTTGGTCCTACAATGAGCAGTTCTTC. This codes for CASSQGVASSGSWSYNEQFF.

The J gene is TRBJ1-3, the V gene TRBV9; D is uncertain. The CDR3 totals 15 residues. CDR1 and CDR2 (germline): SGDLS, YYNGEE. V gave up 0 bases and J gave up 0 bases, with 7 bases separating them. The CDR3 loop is CASSVGGFSGNTIYF. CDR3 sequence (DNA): TGTGCCAGCAGCGTAGGAGGGTTCTCTGGAAACACCATATATTTT.

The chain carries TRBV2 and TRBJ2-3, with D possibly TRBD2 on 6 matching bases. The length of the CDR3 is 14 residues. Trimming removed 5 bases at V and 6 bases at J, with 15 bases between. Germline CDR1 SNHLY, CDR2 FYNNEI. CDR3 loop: CASSKGLATDTQYF. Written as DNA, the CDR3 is TGTGCCAGCAGTAAAGGGCTAGCGACGGATACGCAGTATTTT.

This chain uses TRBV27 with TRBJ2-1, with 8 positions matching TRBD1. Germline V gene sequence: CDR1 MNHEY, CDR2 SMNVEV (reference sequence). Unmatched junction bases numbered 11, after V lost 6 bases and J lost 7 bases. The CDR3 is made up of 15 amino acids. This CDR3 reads CASSAYTGGSNEQFF. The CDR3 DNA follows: TGTGCCAGCAGCGCCTATACAGGGGGAAGTAATGAGCAGTTCTTC.

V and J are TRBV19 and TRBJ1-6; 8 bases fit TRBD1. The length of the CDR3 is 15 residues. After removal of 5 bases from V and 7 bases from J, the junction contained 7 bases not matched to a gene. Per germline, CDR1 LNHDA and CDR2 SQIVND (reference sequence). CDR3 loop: CASSEGDRRNSPLHF. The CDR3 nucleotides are TGTGCCAGTAGTGAGGGGGACAGGAGGAATTCACCCCTCCACTTT.

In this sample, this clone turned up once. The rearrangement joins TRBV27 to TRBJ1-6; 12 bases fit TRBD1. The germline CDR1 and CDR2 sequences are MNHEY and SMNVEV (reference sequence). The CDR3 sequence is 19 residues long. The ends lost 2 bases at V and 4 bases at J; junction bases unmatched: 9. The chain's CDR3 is CASSLKGQGASNYNSPLHF. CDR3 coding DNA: TGTGCCAGCAGTTTAAAGGGACAGGGGGCATCAAATTATAATTCACCCCTCCACTTT.

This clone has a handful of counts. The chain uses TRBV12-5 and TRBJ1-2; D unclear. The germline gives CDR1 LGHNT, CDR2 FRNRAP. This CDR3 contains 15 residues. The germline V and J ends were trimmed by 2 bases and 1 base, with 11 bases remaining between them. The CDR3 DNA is TGTGCTAGTGGTTTGTTTTCAGGTTATAACTATGGCTACACCTTC. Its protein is CASGLFSGYNYGYTF.

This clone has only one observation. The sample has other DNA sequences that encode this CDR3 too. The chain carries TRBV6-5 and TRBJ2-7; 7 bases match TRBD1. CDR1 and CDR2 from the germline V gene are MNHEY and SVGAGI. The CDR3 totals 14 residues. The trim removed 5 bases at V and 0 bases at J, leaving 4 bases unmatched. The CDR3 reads CASSRQGPSYEQYF. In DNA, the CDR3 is TGTGCCAGCAGTAGACAGGGCCCCTCCTACGAGCAGTACTTC.

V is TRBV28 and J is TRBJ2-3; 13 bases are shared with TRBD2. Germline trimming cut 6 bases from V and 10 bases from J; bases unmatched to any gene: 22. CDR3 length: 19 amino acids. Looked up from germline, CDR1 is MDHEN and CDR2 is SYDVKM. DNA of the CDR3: TGTGCCAGCAGCCCCGCTGGACTAGCGGGAGAGGGGGCCGGATTGGCGCAGTATTTT. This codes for CASSPAGLAGEGAGLAQYF.

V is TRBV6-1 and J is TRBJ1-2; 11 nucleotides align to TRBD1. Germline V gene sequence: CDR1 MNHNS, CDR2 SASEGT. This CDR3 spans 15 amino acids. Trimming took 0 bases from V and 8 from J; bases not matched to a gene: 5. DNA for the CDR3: TGTGCCAGCAGTGAAGCGGGACAGGGGGGCGCCGGCTACACCTTC. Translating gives CASSEAGQGGAGYTF.

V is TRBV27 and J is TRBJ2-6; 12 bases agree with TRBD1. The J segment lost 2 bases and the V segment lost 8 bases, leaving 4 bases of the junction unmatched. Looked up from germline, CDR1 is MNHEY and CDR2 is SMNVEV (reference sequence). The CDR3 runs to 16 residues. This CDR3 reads CASAGTGGTGANVLTF. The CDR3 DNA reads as TGTGCCAGCGCCGGGACAGGGGGCACTGGGGCCAACGTCCTGACTTTC. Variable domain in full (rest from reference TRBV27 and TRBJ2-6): EAQVTQNPRYLITVTGKKLTVTCSQNMNHEYMSWYRQDPGLGLRQIYYSMNVEVTDKGDVPEGYKVSRKEKRNFPLILESPSPNQTSLYFCASAGTGGTGANVLTFGAGSRLTVL.

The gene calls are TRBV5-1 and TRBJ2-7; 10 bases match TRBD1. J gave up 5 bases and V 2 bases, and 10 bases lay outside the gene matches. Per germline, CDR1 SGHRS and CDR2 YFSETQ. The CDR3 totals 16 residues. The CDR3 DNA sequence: TGCGCCAGCAGCTTACAGTCCGGGACAGGGGTCCACGAGCAGTACTTC. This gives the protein CASSLQSGTGVHEQYF.

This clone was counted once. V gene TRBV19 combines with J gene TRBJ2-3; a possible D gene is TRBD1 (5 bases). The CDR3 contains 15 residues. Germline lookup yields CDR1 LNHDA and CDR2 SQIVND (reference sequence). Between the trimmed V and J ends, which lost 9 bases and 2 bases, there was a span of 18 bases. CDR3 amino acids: CASSSGAGFTDTQYF. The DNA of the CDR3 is TGTGCCAGCTCTTCTGGGGCAGGATTCACAGATACGCAGTATTTT.

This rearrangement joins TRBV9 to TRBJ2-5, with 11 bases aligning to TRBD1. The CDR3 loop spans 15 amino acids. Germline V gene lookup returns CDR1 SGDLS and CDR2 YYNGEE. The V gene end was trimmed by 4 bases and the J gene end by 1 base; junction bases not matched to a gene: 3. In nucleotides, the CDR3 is TGTGCCAGCAGCTCGGGACAGGGGGTCCAAGAGACCCAGTACTTC. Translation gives CASSSGQGVQETQYF.

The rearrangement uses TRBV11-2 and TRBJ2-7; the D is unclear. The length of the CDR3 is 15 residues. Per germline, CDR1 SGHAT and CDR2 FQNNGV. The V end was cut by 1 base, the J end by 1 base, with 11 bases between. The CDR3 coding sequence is TGTGCCAGCAGCTTAGGGCCCTCCCAATCCTACGAGCAGTACTTC. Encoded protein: CASSLGPSQSYEQYF. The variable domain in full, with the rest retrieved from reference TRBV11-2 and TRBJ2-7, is EAGVAQSPRYKIIEKRQSVAFWCNPISGHATLYWYQQILGQGPKLLIQFQNNGVVDDSQLPKDRFSAERLKGVDSTLKIQPAKLEDSAVYLCASSLGPSQSYEQYFGPGTRLTVT.

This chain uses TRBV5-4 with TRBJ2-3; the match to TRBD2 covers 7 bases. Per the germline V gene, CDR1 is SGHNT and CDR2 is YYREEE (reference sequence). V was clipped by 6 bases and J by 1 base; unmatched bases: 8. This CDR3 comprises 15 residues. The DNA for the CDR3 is TGTGCCAGCAACCCCCTGACTAGCCGCACAGATACGCAGTATTTT. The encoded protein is CASNPLTSRTDTQYF.

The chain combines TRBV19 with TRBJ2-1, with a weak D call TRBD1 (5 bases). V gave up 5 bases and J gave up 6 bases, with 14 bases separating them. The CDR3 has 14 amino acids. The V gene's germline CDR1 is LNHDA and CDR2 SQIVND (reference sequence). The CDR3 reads CASSVSGIRNEQFF. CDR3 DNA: TGTGCCAGTAGTGTCTCAGGGATTCGCAATGAGCAGTTCTTC.

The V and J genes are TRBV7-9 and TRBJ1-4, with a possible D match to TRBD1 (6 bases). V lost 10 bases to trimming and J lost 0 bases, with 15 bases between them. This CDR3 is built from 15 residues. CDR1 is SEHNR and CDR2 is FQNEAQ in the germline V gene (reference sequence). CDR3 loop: CAITQGPATNEKLFF. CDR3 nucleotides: TGTGCCATCACGCAGGGGCCTGCAACTAATGAAAAACTGTTTTTT.